Presented here are 9 T cell receptor beta chains from one specimen sequenced in a study of cytomegalovirus exposure and HLA in healthy donors. PCR involved 60 Vbeta and 13 Jbeta primers. Only in-frame clones appear in the TCRdb table, and some are missing; sequencing was by immunoSEQ multiplex PCR. The table records about 160,000 clones, about 73% of them present only once. The sequenced material came from PBMCs. Source of these receptors: a middle-aged woman in good health and CMV-seronegative.

This chain joins TRBV7-9 and TRBJ1-1; D is ambiguous. The CDR3 totals 14 residues. Germline CDR1 reads SEHNR; CDR2 reads FQNEAQ (reference sequence). With 3 bases removed from V and 3 bases from J, the gap between germline ends came to 11 bases. The CDR3 bases are TGTGCCAGCAGCTTGAGGGTGGAGGACACTGAAGCTTTCTTT. Translated, it gives CASSLRVEDTEAFF.

V is TRBV27 and J is TRBJ2-2; TRBD1 aligns across 7 bases. The CDR3 is 19 amino acids. CDR1 MNHEY and CDR2 SMNVEV come from the germline V gene (reference sequence). The trim removed 8 bases at V and 1 base at J, leaving 19 bases unmatched. This chain's CDR3 is CASAGRTLGDRRNTGELFF. The CDR3 DNA sequence: TGTGCCAGCGCCGGCCGGACTTTGGGGGACAGACGGAACACCGGGGAGCTGTTTTTT.

The chain has TRBV6-5 and TRBJ1-1, with D tentatively TRBD1 (5 bases). The germline V and J ends were trimmed by 0 bases and 7 bases, with 15 bases remaining between them. This CDR3 contains 15 residues. The germline V gene has CDR1 MNHEY and CDR2 SVGAGI. The CDR3 region is CASSYSWGVWVEAFF. The CDR3 nucleotides read TGTGCCAGCAGTTACTCCTGGGGGGTCTGGGTTGAAGCTTTCTTT.

The CDR3 sequence is CSVPPASQGNTEAFF. Written as DNA, the CDR3 is TGCAGCGTCCCGCCCGCCTCACAGGGGAACACTGAAGCTTTCTTT. The rearrangement uses TRBV29-1 and TRBJ1-1; perhaps TRBD1 as D (6 bases). Trimming cost V 6 bases and J 1 base, with 18 bases left between them. This CDR3 contains 15 residues. Germline V gene data show CDR1 as SQVTM and CDR2 as ANQGSEA.

The table lists this clone with a count of one. The chain carries TRBV27 and TRBJ1-2, with 10 positions matching TRBD1. Germline V gene sequence: CDR1 MNHEY, CDR2 SMNVEV (reference sequence). The CDR3 sequence is 15 residues long. The V segment lost 3 bases and the J segment 1 base; nucleotides outside the gene matches: 2. CDR3: CASSLGTGDNYGYTF. CDR3 in DNA: TGTGCCAGCAGTTTGGGGACAGGGGATAACTATGGCTACACCTTC.

This sequence joins TRBV19 and TRBJ2-7, with 9 positions matching TRBD2. Germline V CDR1 and CDR2: LNHDA, SQIVND (reference sequence). The CDR3 sequence is 14 residues long. After removal of 1 base from V and 3 bases from J, the junction contained 1 base not matched to a gene. CDR3 DNA sequence: TGTGCCAGTAGTATAGGACTAGCGGTCTACGAGCAGTACTTC. Encoded protein: CASSIGLAVYEQYF.

This clone was seen more than once but under ten times. The J gene is TRBJ2-3, the V gene TRBV9; TRBD2 might be the D (7 bases). V dropped 2 bases and J dropped 1 base, with 11 bases sitting between them. Germline V CDR1 and CDR2: SGDLS, YYNGEE. The CDR3 extends over 15 amino acids. The CDR3 loop is CASSVGGLGTDTQYF. The CDR3 coding sequence is TGTGCCAGCAGCGTGGGGGGGCTGGGCACAGATACGCAGTATTTT.

V is TRBV5-1 and J is TRBJ1-1; the D is unclear. Germline CDR1 SGHRS, CDR2 YFSETQ. Trimming shortened V by 4 bases and J by 7 bases, and 14 bases separated the two germline ends. This CDR3 spans 13 amino acids. The CDR3 DNA reads TGCGCCAGCAGCCCGCTAGTAGGGAGTGAAGCTTTCTTT. As protein: CASSPLVGSEAFF.

This clone was seen a few times. The chain links TRBV11-2 to TRBJ1-6, with D unresolved. Trimming pared 5 bases from V and 10 bases from J, leaving 15 bases between. This CDR3 is 14 amino acids long. Looked up from germline, CDR1 is SGHAT and CDR2 is FQNNGV. Here the CDR3 reads CASSPGWPWSPLHF. CDR3 coding DNA: TGTGCCAGCAGCCCGGGTTGGCCTTGGTCACCCCTCCACTTT.